The 14 T cell receptor beta chains presented below share a single source sample, sequenced in a study of neurological immune-mediated disorders. TCRdb fed the 5' RACE reads into MiXCR, producing one record per CDR3 protein. In the table there are some 27,000 distinct CDR3 sequences, 6.6% of which are singletons. Specimen: PBMCs. The receptors originated from a woman in her forties or fifties in good health.

This clonotype was recorded many times. The gene calls are TRBV14 and TRBJ2-2; D is uncertain. Germline CDR1 reads SGHDN; CDR2 reads FVKESK. The CDR3 has 14 residues. V was shortened by 0 bases and J by 8 bases, with 10 bases between the two germline ends. The CDR3 DNA reads TGTGCCAGCAGCCAAGAGTTGTCCACTGGGGAGCTGTTTTTT. Translated: CASSQELSTGELFF.

This clonotype was counted many times. This sequence joins TRBV25-1 and TRBJ2-7; TRBD2 aligns across 8 bases. Germline V gene sequence: CDR1 MGHDK, CDR2 SYGVNS. CDR3 size: 13 residues. The J segment lost 5 bases and the V segment lost 7 bases, leaving 7 bases of the junction unmatched. The CDR3 loop reads CASTTGGAHEQYF. The CDR3 region has the DNA TGTGCCAGCACAACCGGGGGGGCCCACGAGCAGTACTTC.

This clonotype was seen at least ten times. This chain links TRBV4-1 with TRBJ2-6; D remains ambiguous. The CDR3 has 18 amino acids. V dropped 0 bases and J dropped 3 bases, with 15 bases sitting between them. Per germline, CDR1 MGHRA and CDR2 YSYEKL. CDR3: CASSQETNRADGANVLTF. The CDR3 DNA is TGCGCCAGCAGCCAAGAAACTAATAGGGCCGATGGGGCCAACGTCCTGACTTTC.

There are many counts of this clonotype. The chain is built from TRBV5-1 and TRBJ2-3; 8 nucleotides align to TRBD2. V lost 7 bases, J lost 1 base, and 8 bases stayed unmatched. The CDR3 covers 15 residues. Germline values: CDR1 SGHRS, CDR2 YFSETQ. CDR3 nucleotides: TGCGCCAGCTGCCTTAGCGGGACCGGCACAGATACGCAGTATTTT. The encoded protein is CASCLSGTGTDTQYF.

This clonotype came up many times. CDR3 sequence: CASLPEAMNTGELFF. As DNA, the CDR3 is TGTGCCAGCCTTCCGGAAGCGATGAACACCGGGGAGCTGTTTTTT. This chain connects TRBV9 to TRBJ2-2; D remains ambiguous. V was cut by 7 bases and J by 1 base, with 14 bases left in between. The germline CDR1 and CDR2 sequences are SGDLS and YYNGEE. The CDR3 spans 15 residues.

There are many counts of this clonotype. The rearrangement joins TRBV12-3 or TRBV12-4 to TRBJ1-6; tentative D call: TRBD1 (6 bases). CDR3 length: 16 residues. V lost 5 bases and J lost 7, with 18 bases in between. The CDR3 spells CASSLRPTGTNSPLHF. The DNA for the CDR3 is TGTGCCAGCAGTCTCCGCCCGACAGGAACCAATTCACCCCTCCACTTT.

This clonotype showed up many times. The genes are TRBV30 and TRBJ1-2; D possibly corresponds to TRBD1 (6 bases). Per the germline V gene, CDR1 is GTSNPN and CDR2 is SVGIG (reference sequence). The V end was cut by 0 bases, the J end by 10 bases, with 21 bases between. The CDR3 sequence is 15 residues long. The CDR3 is CAWSVDRGASSHYTF. CDR3 DNA sequence: TGTGCCTGGAGTGTAGATAGGGGGGCTTCGTCACACTACACCTTC.

This clonotype was seen repeatedly, ten times or more. The V call is TRBV20-1, the J call TRBJ2-7; maybe TRBD1 (6 bases). The CDR3 runs to 16 residues. Germline CDR1 reads DFQATT; CDR2 reads SNEGSKA (reference sequence). V was trimmed by 0 bases and J by 1 base, leaving 16 bases between them. CDR3 loop: CSARDRTGLYSYEQYF. In nucleotides, the CDR3 is TGCAGTGCTAGAGATCGAACAGGGCTTTATTCCTACGAGCAGTACTTC.

This clonotype was recorded at least ten times. The CDR3 nucleotides read TGTGCCAGCAGCTTAGAGCCAGGGGGCGCAGATACGCAGTATTTT. Encoded protein: CASSLEPGGADTQYF. The rearrangement uses TRBV11-2 and TRBJ2-3; TRBD1 aligns across 8 bases. CDR1 is SGHAT and CDR2 is FQNNGV in the germline V gene. The J segment lost 4 bases and the V segment lost 0 bases, leaving 3 bases of the junction unmatched. The CDR3 has 15 amino acids.

This clonotype was counted ten times or more. The chain couples TRBV15 to TRBJ2-7; no reliable D call. Per germline, CDR1 LNHNV and CDR2 YYDKDF (reference sequence). The CDR3 length is 17 residues. Trimming shortened V by 5 bases and J by 4 bases, and 24 bases separated the two germline ends. Here the CDR3 reads CATSGMTPVGSLYEQYF. CDR3 DNA: TGTGCCACCAGCGGGATGACACCGGTGGGCAGTCTATACGAGCAGTACTTC.

The CDR3 bases are TGCAGCGTTGAAAGAGGTTCAGCGGCTCTTCGAGGCTACACCTTC. This gives the protein CSVERGSAALRGYTF. This rearrangement joins TRBV29-1 to TRBJ1-2; no reliable D call. The CDR3 sequence is 15 residues long. V lost 2 bases and J 8 bases, leaving 21 bases between the germline ends. The germline V gene encodes CDR1 SQVTM and CDR2 ANQGSEA.

This clonotype was seen repeatedly, ten times or more. V and J are TRBV6-6 and TRBJ2-7; maybe TRBD2 (6 bases). The CDR3 loop spans 14 amino acids. V lost 5 bases to trimming and J lost 4 bases, with 15 bases between them. CDR1 is MNHNY, CDR2 SVGAGI, per germline (reference sequence). The DNA for the CDR3 is TGTGCCAGCAGTCCCCTGGGGGGAGTATACGAGCAGTACTTC. Translating it yields CASSPLGGVYEQYF.

This clonotype was found many times. The J gene is TRBJ2-3, the V gene TRBV4-3; 8 bases match TRBD2. CDR3 length: 17 amino acids. The trim removed 0 bases at V and 4 bases at J, leaving 9 bases unmatched. CDR1 LGHNA and CDR2 YSLEER come from the germline V gene. Here the CDR3 DNA reads TGCGCCAGCAGCCAAGATCTCGCGGGAGGAGGGGCAGATACGCAGTATTTT. This encodes CASSQDLAGGGADTQYF.

This clonotype was seen at least ten times. V usage is TRBV20-1 and J usage is TRBJ1-2; D unresolved. The CDR3 consists of 15 residues. Trimming removed 1 base from V and 3 bases from J, with 15 bases in between. From germline, CDR1 is DFQATT and CDR2 SNEGSKA (reference sequence). This chain's CDR3 is CSARVSGNRDYGYTF. DNA for the CDR3: TGCAGTGCTAGAGTTTCCGGGAACCGTGACTATGGCTACACCTTC.